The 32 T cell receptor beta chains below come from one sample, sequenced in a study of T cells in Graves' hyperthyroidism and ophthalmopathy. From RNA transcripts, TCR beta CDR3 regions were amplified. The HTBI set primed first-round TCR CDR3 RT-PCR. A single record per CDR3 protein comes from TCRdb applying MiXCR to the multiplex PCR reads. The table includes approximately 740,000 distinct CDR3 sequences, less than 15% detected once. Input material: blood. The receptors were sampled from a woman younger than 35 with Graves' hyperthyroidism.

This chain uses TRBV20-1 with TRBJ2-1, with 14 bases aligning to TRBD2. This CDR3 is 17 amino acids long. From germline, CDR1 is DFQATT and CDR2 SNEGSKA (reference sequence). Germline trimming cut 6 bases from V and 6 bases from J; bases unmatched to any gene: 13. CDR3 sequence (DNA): TGCAGTGCCCTTAGCACCGGGACTAGCGGGAGACTCAATGAGCAGTTCTTC. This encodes CSALSTGTSGRLNEQFF.

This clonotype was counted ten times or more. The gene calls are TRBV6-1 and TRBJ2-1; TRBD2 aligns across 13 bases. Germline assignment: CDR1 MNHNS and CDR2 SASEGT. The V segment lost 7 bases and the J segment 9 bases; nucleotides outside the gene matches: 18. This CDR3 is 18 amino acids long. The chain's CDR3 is CASKRLAGGPPTTSEQFF. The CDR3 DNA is TGTGCCAGCAAAAGACTAGCGGGAGGTCCCCCCACCACCAGTGAGCAGTTCTTC.

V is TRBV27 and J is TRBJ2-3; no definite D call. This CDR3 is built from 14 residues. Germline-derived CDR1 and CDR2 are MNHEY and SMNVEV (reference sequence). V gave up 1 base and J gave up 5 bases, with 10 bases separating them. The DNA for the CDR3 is TGTGCCAGCAGTTTATGGCTGACGGGAGATACGCAGTATTTT. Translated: CASSLWLTGDTQYF.

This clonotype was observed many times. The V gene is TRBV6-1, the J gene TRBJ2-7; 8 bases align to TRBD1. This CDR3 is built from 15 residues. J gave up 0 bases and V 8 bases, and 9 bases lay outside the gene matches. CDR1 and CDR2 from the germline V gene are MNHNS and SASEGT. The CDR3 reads CASPSPGQDSYEQYF. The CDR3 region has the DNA TGTGCCAGCCCCTCCCCGGGACAGGACTCCTACGAGCAGTACTTC.

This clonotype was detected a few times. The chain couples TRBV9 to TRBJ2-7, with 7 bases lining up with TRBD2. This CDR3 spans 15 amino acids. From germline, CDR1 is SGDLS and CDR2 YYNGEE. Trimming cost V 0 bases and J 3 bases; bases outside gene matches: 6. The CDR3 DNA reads TGTGCCAGCAGCGTAGACGGGGGAGGGTACTACGAGCAGTACTTC. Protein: CASSVDGGGYYEQYF.

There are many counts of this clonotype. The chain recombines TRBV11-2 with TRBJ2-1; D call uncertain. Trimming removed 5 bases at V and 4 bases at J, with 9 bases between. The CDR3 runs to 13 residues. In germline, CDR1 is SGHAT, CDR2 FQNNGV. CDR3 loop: CASSPDVYNEQFF. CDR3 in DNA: TGTGCCAGCAGCCCCGACGTATACAATGAGCAGTTCTTC.

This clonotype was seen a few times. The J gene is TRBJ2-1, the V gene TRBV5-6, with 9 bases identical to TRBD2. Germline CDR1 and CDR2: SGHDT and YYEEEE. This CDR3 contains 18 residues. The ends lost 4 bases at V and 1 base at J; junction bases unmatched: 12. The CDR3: CASSIIGSGRRSYNEQFF. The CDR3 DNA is TGTGCCAGCAGCATCATTGGAAGCGGGAGGAGGTCCTACAATGAGCAGTTCTTC.

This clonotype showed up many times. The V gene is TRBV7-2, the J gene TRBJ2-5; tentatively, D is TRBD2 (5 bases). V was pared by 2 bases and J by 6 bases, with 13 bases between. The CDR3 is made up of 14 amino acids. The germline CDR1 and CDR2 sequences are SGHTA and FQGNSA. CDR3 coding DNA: TGTGCCAGCAGCTTAACCGCTACGGGAAAGACCCAGTACTTC. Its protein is CASSLTATGKTQYF.

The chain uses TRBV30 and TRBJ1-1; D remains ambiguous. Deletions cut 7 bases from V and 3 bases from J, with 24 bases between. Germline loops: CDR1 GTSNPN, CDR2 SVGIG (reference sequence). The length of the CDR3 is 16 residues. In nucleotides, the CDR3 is TGTGCCTATAAGCATGGGCAGTTTACCGCCGACACTGAAGCTTTCTTT. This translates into CAYKHGQFTADTEAFF.

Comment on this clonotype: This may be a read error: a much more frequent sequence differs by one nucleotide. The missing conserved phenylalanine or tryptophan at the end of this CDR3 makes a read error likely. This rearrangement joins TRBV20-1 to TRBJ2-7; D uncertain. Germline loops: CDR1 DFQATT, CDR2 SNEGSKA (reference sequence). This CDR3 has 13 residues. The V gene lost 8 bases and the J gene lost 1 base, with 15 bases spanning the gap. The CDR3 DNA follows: TGCAGTTCCCTTAGGAGCGAATCCTACGAGCAGTACCTC. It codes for CSSLRSESYEQYL.

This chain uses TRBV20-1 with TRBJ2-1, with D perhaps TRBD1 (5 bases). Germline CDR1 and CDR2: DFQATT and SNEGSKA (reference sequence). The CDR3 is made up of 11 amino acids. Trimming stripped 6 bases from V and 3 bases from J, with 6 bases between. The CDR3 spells CSAGDYNEQFF. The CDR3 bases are TGCAGTGCAGGGGACTACAATGAGCAGTTCTTC.

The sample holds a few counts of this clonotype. The CDR3 sequence is CASSYDRGRETEAFF. DNA for the CDR3: TGTGCCAGCAGTTACGATAGAGGGCGGGAGACTGAAGCTTTCTTT. The rearrangement uses TRBV6-1 and TRBJ1-1, with D hard to call. The V gene lost 5 bases and the J gene lost 5 bases, with 18 bases spanning the gap. This CDR3 region has 15 residues. From germline, CDR1 is MNHNS and CDR2 SASEGT.

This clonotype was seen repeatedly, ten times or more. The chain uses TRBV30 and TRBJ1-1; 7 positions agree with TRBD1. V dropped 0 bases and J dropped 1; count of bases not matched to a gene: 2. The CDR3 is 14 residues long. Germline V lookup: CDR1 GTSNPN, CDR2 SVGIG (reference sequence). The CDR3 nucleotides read TGTGCCTGGAGTGTGGACAGGAGGAACACTGAAGCTTTCTTT. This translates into CAWSVDRRNTEAFF.

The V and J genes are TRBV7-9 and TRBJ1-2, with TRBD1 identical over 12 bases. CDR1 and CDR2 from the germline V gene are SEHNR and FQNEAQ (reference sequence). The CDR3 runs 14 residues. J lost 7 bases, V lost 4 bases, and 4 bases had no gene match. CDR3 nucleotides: TGTGCCAGCAGCTCGTGGGGACAGGGGGCTGGCTACACCTTC. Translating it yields CASSSWGQGAGYTF.

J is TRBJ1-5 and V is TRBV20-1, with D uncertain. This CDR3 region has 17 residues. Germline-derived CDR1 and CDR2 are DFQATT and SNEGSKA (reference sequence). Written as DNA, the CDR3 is TGCAGCGCACTGGACGGGGTTGGGGTATTGGGCAATCAGCCCCAGCATTTT. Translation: CSALDGVGVLGNQPQHF.

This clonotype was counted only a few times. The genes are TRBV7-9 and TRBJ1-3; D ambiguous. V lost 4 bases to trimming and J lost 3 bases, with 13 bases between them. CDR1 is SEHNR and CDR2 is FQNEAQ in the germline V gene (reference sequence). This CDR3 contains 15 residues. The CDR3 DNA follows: TGTGCCAGCAGCTCCCCCCTGGGAGATGGAAACACCATATATTTT. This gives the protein CASSSPLGDGNTIYF.

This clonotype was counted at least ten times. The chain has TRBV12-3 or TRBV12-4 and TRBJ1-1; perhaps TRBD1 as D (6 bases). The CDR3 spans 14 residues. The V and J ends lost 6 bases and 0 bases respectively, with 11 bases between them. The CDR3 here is CASSYDRLNTEAFF. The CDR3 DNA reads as TGTGCCAGCAGCTACGACAGGCTGAACACTGAAGCTTTCTTT.

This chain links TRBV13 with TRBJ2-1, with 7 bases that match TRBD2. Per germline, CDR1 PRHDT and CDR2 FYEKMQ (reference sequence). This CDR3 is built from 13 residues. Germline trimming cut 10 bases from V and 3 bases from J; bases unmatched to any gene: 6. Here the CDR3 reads CATAERGYNEQFF. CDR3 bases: TGTGCCACCGCCGAGCGGGGCTACAATGAGCAGTTCTTC.

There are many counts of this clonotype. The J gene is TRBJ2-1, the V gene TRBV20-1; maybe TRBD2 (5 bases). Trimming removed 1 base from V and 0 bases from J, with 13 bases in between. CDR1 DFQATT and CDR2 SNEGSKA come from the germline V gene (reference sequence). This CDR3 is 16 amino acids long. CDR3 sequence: CSARATGVSSYNEQFF. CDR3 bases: TGCAGTGCTAGAGCTACCGGGGTGAGCTCCTACAATGAGCAGTTCTTC.

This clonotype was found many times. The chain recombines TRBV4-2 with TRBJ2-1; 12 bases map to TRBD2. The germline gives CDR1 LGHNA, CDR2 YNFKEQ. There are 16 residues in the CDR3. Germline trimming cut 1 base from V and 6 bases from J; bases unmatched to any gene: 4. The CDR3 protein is CASSQVTSGGFNEQFF. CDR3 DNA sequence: TGTGCCAGCAGCCAAGTCACTAGCGGGGGGTTCAATGAGCAGTTCTTC.

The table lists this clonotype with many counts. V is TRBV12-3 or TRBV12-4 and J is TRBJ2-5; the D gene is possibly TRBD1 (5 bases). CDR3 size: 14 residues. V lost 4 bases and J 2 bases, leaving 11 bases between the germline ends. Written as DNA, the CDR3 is TGTGCCAGCAGTTACTCAGGGCAACAAGAGACCCAGTACTTC. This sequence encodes CASSYSGQQETQYF.

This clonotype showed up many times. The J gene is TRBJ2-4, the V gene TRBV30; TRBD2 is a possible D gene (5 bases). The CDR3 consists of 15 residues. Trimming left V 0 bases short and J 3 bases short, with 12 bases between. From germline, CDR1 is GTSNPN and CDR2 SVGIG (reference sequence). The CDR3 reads CAWSVPLGGKNIQYF. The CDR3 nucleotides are TGTGCCTGGAGTGTACCCCTAGGAGGCAAAAACATTCAGTACTTC.

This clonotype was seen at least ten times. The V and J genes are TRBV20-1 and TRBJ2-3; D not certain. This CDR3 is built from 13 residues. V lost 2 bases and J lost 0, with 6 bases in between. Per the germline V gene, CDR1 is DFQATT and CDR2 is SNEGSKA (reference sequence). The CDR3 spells CSARQASTDTQYF. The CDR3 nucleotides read TGCAGTGCTAGACAGGCTAGCACAGATACGCAGTATTTT.

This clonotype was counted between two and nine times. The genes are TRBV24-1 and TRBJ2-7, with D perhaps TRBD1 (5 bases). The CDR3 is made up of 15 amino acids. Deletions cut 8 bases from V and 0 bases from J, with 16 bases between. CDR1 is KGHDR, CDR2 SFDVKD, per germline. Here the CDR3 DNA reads TGTGCCACCACACTGCGACAGCTATTCTCCTACGAGCAGTACTTC. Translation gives CATTLRQLFSYEQYF.

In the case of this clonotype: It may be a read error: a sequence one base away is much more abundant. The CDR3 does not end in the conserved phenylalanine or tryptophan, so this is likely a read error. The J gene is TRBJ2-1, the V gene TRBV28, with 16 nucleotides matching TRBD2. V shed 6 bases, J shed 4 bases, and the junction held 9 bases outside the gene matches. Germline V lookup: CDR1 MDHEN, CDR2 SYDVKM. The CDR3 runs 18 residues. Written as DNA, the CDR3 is TGTGCCAGCAGCCCTTCGGGACTAGCGGGGGGGTCTTACAATGAGCAGTTCTCC. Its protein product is CASSPSGLAGGSYNEQFS.

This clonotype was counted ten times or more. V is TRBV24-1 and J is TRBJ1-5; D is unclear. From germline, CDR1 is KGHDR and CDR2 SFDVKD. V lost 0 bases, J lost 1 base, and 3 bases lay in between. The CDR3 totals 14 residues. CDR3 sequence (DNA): TGTGCCACCAGTGATTTGCTCAGCAATCAGCCCCAGCATTTT. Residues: CATSDLLSNQPQHF.

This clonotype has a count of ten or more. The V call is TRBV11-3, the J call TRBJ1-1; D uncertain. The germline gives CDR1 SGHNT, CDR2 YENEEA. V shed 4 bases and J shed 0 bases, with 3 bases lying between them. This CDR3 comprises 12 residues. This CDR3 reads CASSSMNTEAFF. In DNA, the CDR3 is TGTGCCAGCAGCTCCATGAACACTGAAGCTTTCTTT.

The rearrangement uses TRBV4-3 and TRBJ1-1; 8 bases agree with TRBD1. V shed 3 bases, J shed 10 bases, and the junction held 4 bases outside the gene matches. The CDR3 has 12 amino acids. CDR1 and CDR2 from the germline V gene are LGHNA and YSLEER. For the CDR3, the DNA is TGCGCCAGCAGCCACACAGGGGGTCTAGCTTTCTTT. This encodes CASSHTGGLAFF.

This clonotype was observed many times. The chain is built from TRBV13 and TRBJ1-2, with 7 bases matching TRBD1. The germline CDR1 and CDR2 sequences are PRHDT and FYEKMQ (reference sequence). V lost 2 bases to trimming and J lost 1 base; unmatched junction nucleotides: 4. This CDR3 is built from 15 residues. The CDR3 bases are TGTGCCAGCAGCTTAAGCCAGGGGGTTAACTATGGCTACACCTTC. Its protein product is CASSLSQGVNYGYTF.

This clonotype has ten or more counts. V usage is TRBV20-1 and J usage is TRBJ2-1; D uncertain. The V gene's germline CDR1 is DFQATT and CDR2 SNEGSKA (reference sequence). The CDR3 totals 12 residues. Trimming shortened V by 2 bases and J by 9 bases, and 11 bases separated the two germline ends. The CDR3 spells CSARRIISEQFF. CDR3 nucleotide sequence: TGCAGTGCTAGAAGGATCATCAGTGAGCAGTTCTTC.

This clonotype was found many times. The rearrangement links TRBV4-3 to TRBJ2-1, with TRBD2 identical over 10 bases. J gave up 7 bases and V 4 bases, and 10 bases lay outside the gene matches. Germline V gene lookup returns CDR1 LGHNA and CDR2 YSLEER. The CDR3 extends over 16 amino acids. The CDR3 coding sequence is TGCGCCAGCAGCCGCCCCAGCGGGAGGGCCTTGAATGAGCAGTTCTTC. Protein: CASSRPSGRALNEQFF.

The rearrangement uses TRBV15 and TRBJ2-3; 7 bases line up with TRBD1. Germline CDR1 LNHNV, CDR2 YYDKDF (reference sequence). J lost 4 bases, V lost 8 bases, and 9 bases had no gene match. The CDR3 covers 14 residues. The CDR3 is CATFSGQYPDTQYF. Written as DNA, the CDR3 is TGTGCCACCTTTTCGGGACAGTATCCAGATACGCAGTATTTT.